This T cell receptor beta chain was captured in a study of type 1 regulatory T cells. Study overall: T-allo10 is an in vitro-generated, Tr1-enriched CD4 T cell product specific for alloantigen. Notes on the study in general: Type 1 regulatory T cells had a more restricted TCR repertoire than non-type 1 regulatory T cells.

This clonotype was picked up many times. Its target is unknown. TCRdb processed the reads anew with MiXCR; each CDR3 protein has one entry. Seen here are about 42,000 distinct CDR3 sequences, more than 9% observed once, and the top ten hold approximately 8%. Trimming took 2 bases from V and 7 from J, leaving 13 bases between them. CDR1 SGHRS and CDR2 YFSETQ come from the germline V gene. The length of the CDR3 is 15 residues. The sequencing sample was made of cultured non-Tr1 T cells, either the whole culture or a sorted T cell fraction (not recorded which). This receptor was taken from a human donor in good health. This chain links TRBV5-1 with TRBJ1-6, with D uncertain. The DNA of the CDR3 is TGCGCCAGCAGCTTAGCGACACAAAAAAATTCACCCCTCCACTTT. This gives the protein CASSLATQKNSPLHF.